This T cell receptor beta chain was observed in a study of T cells in women clearing cervical HPV infection. Study-wide background: Controls were women whose single incident HPV16 infection cleared within 12 months without precancer or cancer. Case blood was drawn a median approximately 150 days after lesion detection. Controls gave blood once infection was undetectable; cases at lesion identification.

Regarding this clone: Its matching antigen is unknown. Sequencing ends 3 residues short of the CDR3 end; the germline J gene provides the rest.

Germline V CDR1 and CDR2: DFQATT, SNEGSKA (reference sequence). This CDR3 is 14 amino acids long. Deletions cut 4 bases from V and 3 bases from J, with 15 bases between. Data came from immunoSEQ multiplex PCR; TCRdb stores just in-frame clones and leaves some out. This sample contains about 20,000 clones. Study-wide results and limits: Each sample's T-cell count was unknown, possibly confounding richness.

Input material: blood buffy coat. The chain is built from TRBV20-1 and TRBJ1-1; no firm D call. The clonotype was recovered from a woman between 18 and 75 years old with a cervical HPV16 infection that either progressed to CIN3+ or cleared (not recorded which). Here the CDR3 reads CSATRGGFDTEAFF. The sequenced part of the CDR3 DNA is TGCAGTGCTACCCGCGGTGGATTCGACACTGAA.